This T cell receptor beta chain originates from a study of TIL therapy for anti-PD-1-resistant metastatic lung cancer. Study overall: Median patient age was approximately 59, ranging roughly 35-85 years. Study-wide findings and caveats: TIL cultures after expansion showed higher clonality and lower diversity than baseline tumor (median about 6% vs 30%).

This clone came up a few times. Its specificity is unknown. The junction differs from germline at one of its ends, possibly a read error. Sequencing used immunoSEQ v3. Survey-level samples got some 2 million read pairs; deep-level samples got roughly 4.5-6.5 million. The repertoire was sequenced with immunoSEQ multiplex PCR; TCRdb's copy has only in-frame clones and lacks some. Found here are some 13,000 clones, around 66% of them singletons; the top ten hold approximately 9%. Germline CDR1 LNHDA, CDR2 SQIVND (reference sequence). CDR3 length: 12 amino acids. Regarding time point: pre-treatment sample, taken before nivolumab and TIL therapy. The tumor samples were excised metastases, mostly pleural nodules or supraclavicular lymph nodes. Enrollment ran from October 2017 to January 2020.

The source material was tumor tissue, sampled at baseline. The chain combines TRBV19 with TRBJ1-5; D is ambiguous. This sequence originates from a woman aged 25 to 80 with non-small cell lung cancer. The CDR3 is CPTSLSNQPQHF. The CDR3 DNA is TGCCCGACAAGCCTTAGCAATCAGCCCCAGCATTTT.